The 17 T cell receptor beta chains listed next were all sequenced from one sample in a study of blood T cells in healthy people across ages. The use of a sample-barcoded 5' primer and a J-beta primer mix characterized a second PCR of roughly 6 to 11 cycles. MiXCR, applied by TCRdb to the 5' RACE reads, yields one record per CDR3 protein. The sample shows about 830,000 distinct CDR3 sequences, 62% of them seen only once. Sequencing was done on a sample of blood. The receptor set was obtained from a man aged 30 to 45 in good health.

The chain is built from TRBV7-6 and TRBJ2-1; the D gene is possibly TRBD1 (7 bases). CDR3 length: 17 amino acids. Germline CDR1 reads SGHVS; CDR2 reads FNYEAQ. V lost 0 bases, J lost 2 bases, and 14 bases lay in between. CDR3 protein: CASSLAPAGGPYNEQFF. CDR3 sequence (DNA): TGTGCCAGCAGCTTAGCACCCGCAGGGGGGCCCTACAATGAGCAGTTCTTC. The complete variable domain, with remaining parts taken from reference TRBV7-6 and TRBJ2-1, reads GAGVSQSPRYKVTKRGQDVALRCDPISGHVSLYWYRQALGQGPEFLTYFNYEAQQDKSGLPNDRFSAERPEGSISTLTIQRTEQRDSAMYRCASSLAPAGGPYNEQFFGPGTRLTVL.

V is TRBV27 and J is TRBJ2-1, with D hard to call. The CDR3 runs to 13 residues. Germline V CDR1 and CDR2: MNHEY, SMNVEV (reference sequence). Trimming stripped 6 bases from V and 5 bases from J, with 11 bases between. The CDR3 protein is CASRLGPHNEQFF. CDR3 in DNA: TGTGCCAGCAGATTAGGACCCCACAATGAGCAGTTCTTC.

This clonotype was detected ten times or more. The CDR3 sequence: CSALTRLAGSSYNEQFF. The CDR3 nucleotides read TGCAGTGCCTTAACCCGACTAGCGGGTAGCTCCTACAATGAGCAGTTCTTC. This chain connects TRBV20-1 to TRBJ2-1; TRBD2 agrees at 10 bases. This CDR3 has 17 residues. Losses at the gene ends were 6 bases for V and 0 bases for J; bases not matched to a gene: 11. CDR1 and CDR2 from the germline V gene are DFQATT and SNEGSKA (reference sequence).

CDR3 sequence (DNA): TGCAGCGTTCGGACAGGGGCAGATCTTGGGACCCAGTACTTC. It specifies CSVRTGADLGTQYF. This chain links TRBV29-1 with TRBJ2-4; 9 bases fit TRBD1. Near its end, the DNA agrees better with TRBJ2-5, so the J call may be wrong. CDR1 and CDR2 (germline): SQVTM, ANQGSEA. The CDR3 extends over 14 amino acids.

The chain links TRBV3-1 to TRBJ2-1; 7 bases are a match to TRBD1. The ends lost 0 bases at V and 12 bases at J; junction bases unmatched: 11. The germline CDR1 and CDR2 sequences are LGHDT and YNNKEL (reference sequence). The length of the CDR3 is 15 residues. The CDR3 coding sequence is TGTGCCAGCAGCCAAGATATGACAGGGATACGGGGGCAGTTCTTC. Residues: CASSQDMTGIRGQFF.

This sequence joins TRBV6-5 and TRBJ1-1; D is possibly TRBD1 (5 bases). The CDR3 totals 14 residues. V lost 7 bases and J lost 6, with 18 bases in between. The V gene's germline CDR1 is MNHEY and CDR2 SVGAGI. The CDR3 nucleotides read TGTGCCAGCACGTTAAGGGAGAGGGGTGCTGAAGCTTTCTTT. Encoded protein: CASTLRERGAEAFF.

The J gene is TRBJ2-1, the V gene TRBV15; D uncertain. The length of the CDR3 is 12 residues. The V end was cut by 1 base, the J end by 7 bases, with 5 bases between. Germline lookup yields CDR1 LNHNV and CDR2 YYDKDF (reference sequence). The CDR3 bases are TGTGCCACCAGCAGAGCACGGAATGAGCAGTTCTTC. As protein: CATSRARNEQFF.

The genes are TRBV7-8 and TRBJ2-7; no reliable D call. Near its end, the DNA agrees better with TRBJ2-5, so the J call may be wrong. This CDR3 comprises 14 residues. Per the germline V gene, CDR1 is SGHVS and CDR2 is FQNEAQ. CDR3 nucleotide sequence: TGTGCCAGCAGCTTAGCCCCCATCCAGGAGACCCAGTACTTC. This translates into CASSLAPIQETQYF.

This chain uses TRBV7-2 with TRBJ2-5; 14 positions match TRBD2. CDR3 length: 18 amino acids. V was clipped by 6 bases and J by 4 bases; unmatched bases: 13. Germline values: CDR1 SGHTA, CDR2 FQGNSA. The CDR3 region is CASSFLPGLAGDGETQYF. The CDR3 DNA follows: TGTGCCAGCAGTTTTCTCCCGGGACTAGCGGGGGACGGAGAGACCCAGTACTTC.

On this clonotype itself: The junction departs from germline at one end; a sequencing error may be responsible. The V and J genes are TRBV29-1 and TRBJ2-7; no clear D. The CDR3 has 11 amino acids. The germline gives CDR1 SQVTM, CDR2 ANQGSEA. The DNA of the CDR3 is TGCAGCGTTGGCCACTCCGACGAGCAGTACTTC. Its protein is CSVGHSDEQYF.

This clonotype turned up a few times. The chain combines TRBV4-2 with TRBJ2-5; D is perhaps TRBD1 or TRBD2 (5 bases each). Near its end, the DNA agrees better with TRBJ2-7, so the J call may be wrong. The CDR3 is 16 amino acids. CDR1 is LGHNA and CDR2 is YNFKEQ in the germline V gene. As DNA, the CDR3 is TGTGCCAGCAGCCAAGATCCGGGACGCAGAACCTACGAGCAGTACTTC. The encoded protein is CASSQDPGRRTYEQYF.

This clonotype was seen only once. V and J are TRBV4-1 and TRBJ1-2; D uncertain. Between the trimmed V and J ends, which lost 0 bases and 4 bases, there was a span of 18 bases. Germline V gives CDR1 MGHRA, CDR2 YSYEKL. There are 17 residues in the CDR3. CDR3 nucleotides: TGCGCCAGCAGCCAAGAGGCAGTCGGAGAAATGATCTATGGCTACACCTTC. Its translation: CASSQEAVGEMIYGYTF.

The chain combines TRBV12-3 or TRBV12-4 with TRBJ1-2, with D unclear. Trimming cost V 4 bases and J 5 bases, with 5 bases left between them. This CDR3 is 11 amino acids long. The CDR3 reads CASSSMYGYTF. Here the CDR3 DNA reads TGTGCCAGCAGTTCCATGTATGGCTACACCTTC.

This rearrangement joins TRBV7-9 to TRBJ2-1, with 7 bases fitting TRBD2. CDR3 length: 14 residues. Trimming took 2 bases from V and 7 from J; bases not matched to a gene: 5. Germline assignment: CDR1 SEHNR and CDR2 FQNEAQ (reference sequence). The CDR3 DNA reads TGTGCCAGCAGCTTAAGCGTGCGGGGGAATGAGCAGTTCTTC. This codes for CASSLSVRGNEQFF. The full variable domain, with the rest looked up from reference TRBV7-9 and TRBJ2-1, is DTGVSQNPRHKITKRGQNVTFRCDPISEHNRLYWYRQTLGQGPEFLTYFQNEAQLEKSRLLSDRFSAERPKGSFSTLEIQRTEQGDSAMYLCASSLSVRGNEQFFGPGTRLTVL.

The chain carries TRBV6-2 or TRBV6-3 and TRBJ2-1, with D hard to call. The CDR3 totals 14 residues. CDR1 and CDR2 (germline): MNHEY, SVGEGT. Trimming stripped 2 bases from V and 3 bases from J, with 8 bases between. The CDR3 DNA is TGTGCCAGCAGTTACCACGCTGTCTACAATGAGCAGTTCTTC. Translation gives CASSYHAVYNEQFF.

The rearrangement joins TRBV29-1 to TRBJ1-1; 7 bases fit TRBD1. The CDR3 is made up of 13 amino acids. Germline lookup yields CDR1 SQVTM and CDR2 ANQGSEA. Germline trimming cut 6 bases from V and 10 bases from J; bases unmatched to any gene: 14. CDR3 nucleotide sequence: TGCAGCGTCCGCCGGGACGGCAGACAGGGAGCTTTCTTT. This translates into CSVRRDGRQGAFF. The full variable domain, its missing parts supplied by reference TRBV29-1 and TRBJ1-1, is SAVISQKPSRDICQRGTSLTIQCQVDSQVTMMFWYRQQPGQSLTLIATANQGSEATYESGFVIDKFPISRPNLTFSTLTVSNMSPEDSSIYLCSVRRDGRQGAFFGQGTRLTVV.

The chain has TRBV18 and TRBJ2-5; no clear D gene. The CDR3 totals 13 residues. From germline, CDR1 is KGHSH and CDR2 LQKENI. Trimming cost V 2 bases and J 3 bases, with 7 bases left between them. CDR3 residues: CASSPGKKETQYF. CDR3 DNA sequence: TGTGCCAGCTCACCAGGCAAAAAAGAGACCCAGTACTTC.